This T cell receptor beta chain comes out of a study of cytomegalovirus exposure and HLA in healthy donors. Study findings and constraints: The classifier reportedly diagnosed cytomegalovirus status with high specificity and sensitivity. Confirmation was obtained in vitro that three CMV-associated chains are specific for CMV antigens. In the approximately 130 validation repertoires, a later analysis found that first-cohort TCR clusters tended to co-occur.

This CDR3 spans 17 amino acids. Germline V gene data show CDR1 as SGDLS and CDR2 as YYNGEE. V gave up 7 bases and J gave up 4 bases; unmatched junction bases: 14. Comment on this clone: Its antigen remains unidentified.

TCRdb's table, derived via immunoSEQ multiplex PCR, lists solely in-frame clones and lacks some. The repertoire holds about 150,000 clones, with 70% to 90% as singletons. The clonotype originates from a man aged 18 to 35 in good health and CMV-seropositive. The chain is built from TRBV9 and TRBJ2-7; 13 nucleotides line up with TRBD2. Material: PBMCs. Here the CDR3 reads CASVGLAGDPVWYEQYF. DNA for the CDR3: TGTGCCAGCGTCGGACTAGCGGGAGACCCTGTATGGTACGAGCAGTACTTC.